Detailed here is one T cell receptor beta chain. This receptor's antigen is unknown. No base quality values were provided; no much bigger clone lies one nucleotide off. Receptor libraries were prepared by the immunoSEQ multiplex PCR assay. TCRdb's version of the immuneACCESS table is confined to in-frame rearrangements and falls short of the full clone set. An unresolved V gene accounts for under half of the shortfall where checked; the remainder is of unknown origin. Within this sample are roughly 70,000 clones, with about 94% of them counted one time only. The ten largest clones capture 0.3% to 0.45% of the sample. These data come from a study of technical replicates of blood from a handful of donors (dated by TCRdb to 2016 to 2017). The sequenced sample consisted of T cells isolated from PBMCs. This TCR was sampled from a human donor in good health.

The CDR3: CAIRAGTGITDTQYF. The sequenced DNA: TGTGCCATCAGAGCCGGGACAGGGATCACAGATACGCAGTATTTT. The chain was built from TRBV10-3 and TRBJ2-3, with 9 bases in between that match TRBD1. From its cysteine to its phenylalanine, the CDR3 spans 15 amino acids. Left in the record is the CDR3 DNA by itself, 45 bases read in frame from the first base. The germline V gene specifies ENHRY as CDR1 and SYGVKD as CDR2. For this chain, trimming is 6 bases at the V end and 2 bases at the J end, and the number of junction bases without a gene match is 6.